This T cell receptor (beta chain) appears in the sequencing data of a study of T cells in women clearing cervical HPV infection. Study-level results: Repertoire richness, not evenness, was significantly elevated in CIN3+ cases versus controls.

On this clone itself: Its target is unknown. The read stops 3 residues short of the end of the CDR3; the missing end is completed from the germline J gene.

Clones were read by immunoSEQ multiplex PCR, and TCRdb kept only the in-frame ones, dropping some. The sample's table shows 45,000 to 55,000 clones. V gave up 0 bases and J gave up 7 bases; unmatched junction bases: 5. This CDR3 has 17 amino acids. CDR1 and CDR2 from the germline V gene are MGHRA and YSYEKL. The clonotype comes from a woman between 18 and 70 years old with a cervical HPV16 infection that either progressed to CIN3+ or cleared (not recorded which). The sample comprised blood buffy coat. The chain is built from TRBV4-1 and TRBJ2-1, with 14 bases identical to TRBD2. The CDR3 region is CASSQEGLAGVGNEQFF. The covered CDR3 bases are TGCGCCAGCAGCCAAGAGGGACTAGCGGGGGTTGGTAATGAG.